The clone carrying this TCR beta chain was seen repeatedly, ten times or more. Its cognate antigen is unknown. cDNA molecules, individually, were tagged with unique molecular identifiers. TCRdb used MiXCR to reprocess the 5' RACE reads, holding one entry per CDR3 protein. The table lists under 70,000 distinct CDR3 sequences, about 9.9% of them singletons. This sample is part of a study of early T cells in non-severe SARS-CoV-2 infection. Study as a whole: Unpaired chains resulted from sequencing bulk RNA of unsorted whole blood. The study's findings and limits: Anti-spike CD8 specificities were favored by VDJdb matching, whose results missed private and CD4 specificities.

From germline, CDR1 is SGHRS and CDR2 YFSETQ. V was pared by 3 bases and J by 2 bases, with 14 bases between. The CDR3 is 15 amino acids. The material sequenced was whole blood. The sequence derives from an adult who was a healthcare worker with PCR-confirmed SARS-CoV-2 infection or an uninfected control (not recorded which). The chain recombines TRBV5-1 with TRBJ2-5; a weak D match, TRBD2 (5 bases). The CDR3 region is CASSSTAGPQETQYF. CDR3 in DNA: TGCGCCAGCAGCTCCACCGCGGGTCCTCAAGAGACCCAGTACTTC.